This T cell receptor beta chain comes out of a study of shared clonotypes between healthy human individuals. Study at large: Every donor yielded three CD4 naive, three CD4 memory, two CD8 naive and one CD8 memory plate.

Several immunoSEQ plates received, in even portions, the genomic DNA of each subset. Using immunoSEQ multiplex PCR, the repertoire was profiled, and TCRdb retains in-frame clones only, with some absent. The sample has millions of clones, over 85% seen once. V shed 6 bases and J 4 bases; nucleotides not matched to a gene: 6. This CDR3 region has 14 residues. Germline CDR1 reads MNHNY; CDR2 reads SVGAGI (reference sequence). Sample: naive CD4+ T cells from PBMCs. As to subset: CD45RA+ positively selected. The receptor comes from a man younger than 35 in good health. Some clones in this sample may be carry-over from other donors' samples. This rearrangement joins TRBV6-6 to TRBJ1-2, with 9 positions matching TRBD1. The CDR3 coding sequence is TGTGCCAGCAGACAGGGGACAGGGCCCTATGGCTACACCTTC. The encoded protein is CASRQGTGPYGYTF.